This T cell receptor (beta chain) was identified during a study of blood T cell repertoires in COVID-19. Across the study: PBMCs, B-cell-depleted T cells, or T cells provided the cDNA or gDNA that made up the material.

Germline V gives CDR1 MRHNA, CDR2 SNTAGT. With 6 bases clipped from V and 5 bases from J, the junction kept 11 bases outside the gene matches. This CDR3 comprises 16 residues. As processed by the authors: Reference gene primers were amplified, and this amplification served to estimate nucleated cell counts. Clones were read by immunoSEQ multiplex PCR, and TCRdb kept only the in-frame ones, dropping some. Clonal size and the V and J genes are those of that table, whereas D and trimming came from the DNA. The sample includes a few hundred thousand clones, about 91% seen only once; the top ten take over 12%. This clone was counted between two and nine times. The study drew participants aged about 18 to 89 years from some 24 US areas. Participants' own reports of clinical history determined their cohort assignment.

Source material: PBMCs or T cells enriched from blood (not recorded which). This rearrangement joins TRBV6-4 to TRBJ2-1; TRBD2 matches at 9 bases. This clonotype was obtained from a woman aged 45 to 65 with acute COVID-19. In nucleotides, the CDR3 is TGTGCCAGCAGCCGAGGGGCTAGCGGGAAGGACAATGAGCAGTTCTTC. It is translated as CASSRGASGKDNEQFF.